This T cell receptor (beta chain) appears in the sequencing data of a study of beta chain features in type 1 diabetes. Germline CDR1 reads GTSNPN; CDR2 reads SVGIG (reference sequence). The CDR3 is 14 amino acids. With 1 base clipped from V and 5 bases from J, the junction kept 6 bases outside the gene matches. Study-wide results and caveats: Sequencing of cDNA might inflate the share of cells that strongly express TCR.

Sequencing targeted expressed TCRB transcripts, as all isolated RNA had been reverse transcribed. Data came from immunoSEQ multiplex PCR; TCRdb stores just in-frame clones and leaves some out. The sample has approximately 200,000 clones; more than 9% are singletons. Details on this clone: Its target is not known.

The rearrangement joins TRBV30 to TRBJ1-2; TRBD1 agrees at 8 bases. The sequenced material came from naive CD4+ T cells from blood. This receptor was identified in a woman aged 18-35 years in good health. CDR3 in DNA: TGTGCCTGGAGTGCCGGACAGGGACCTTATGGCTACACCTTC. Protein sequence: CAWSAGQGPYGYTF.